This T cell receptor beta chain was obtained from a study of blood T cell repertoires in COVID-19. Study context: Material from acute and convalescent COVID-19 was sourced from the United States, Italy and Spain. T cells, B-cell-depleted T cells, or PBMCs supplied cDNA or gDNA.

Germline loops: CDR1 SGHNT, CDR2 YENEEA. CDR3 size: 15 residues. With 5 bases clipped from V and 3 bases from J, the junction kept 8 bases outside the gene matches. Per the original data handling: Amplifying reference gene primers gave estimates of nucleated cell counts. Libraries were prepared by immunoSEQ multiplex PCR; TCRdb keeps only in-frame clonotypes and omits some of them. V, J and clone size are those of that table, while D and trimming were read from the DNA. The data show some 150,000 clones, around three quarters seen once. The material sequenced was peripheral blood. This clonotype was obtained from a middle-aged man with active or convalescent COVID-19. The V gene is TRBV11-3, the J gene TRBJ2-3, with TRBD2 identical over 7 bases. In DNA, the CDR3 is TGTGCCAGCAGCCGGGGGGAGGCGAGGACAGATACGCAGTATTTT. Translated, it gives CASSRGEARTDTQYF.